These 4 T cell receptor beta chains came from one sample sequenced in a study of human T cells and chemical hapten exposure. Time point reported: pre-sensitization, week 0. Regarding treatment: therapeutic diphenylcyclopropenone sensitization with weekly scalp DPC. Unfractionated whole blood served as the source for total RNA extraction. MiXCR, applied by TCRdb to the RACE reads, yields one record per CDR3 protein. The sample has roughly 50,000 distinct CDR3 sequences, 9.5% to 10% seen once. Sequencing was performed on whole blood, taken in connection with sensitization to the hapten diphenylcyclopropenone (DPC). Receptors were obtained from a woman aged 25 to 39 with alopecia areata. Some clones in this sample may be carry-over from other donors' samples.

The table lists this clonotype with many counts. The V gene is TRBV7-2, the J gene TRBJ2-1; TRBD2 is a possible D gene (5 bases). The CDR3 runs 14 residues. Germline V gene sequence: CDR1 SGHTA, CDR2 FQGNSA. V was cut by 0 bases and J by 7 bases, with 10 bases left in between. The CDR3 nucleotides read TGTGCCAGCAGCTTAGCTCTAGCATGGAATGAGCAGTTCTTC. Protein sequence: CASSLALAWNEQFF. The full variable domain, rest sourced from reference TRBV7-2 and TRBJ2-1, is GAGVSQSPSNKVTEKGKDVELRCDPISGHTALYWYRQSLGQGLEFLIYFQGNSAPDKSGLPSDRFSAERTGGSVSTLTIQRTQQEDSAVYLCASSLALAWNEQFFGPGTRLTVL.

The chain has TRBV18 and TRBJ2-5; 11 bases fit TRBD2. Germline assignment: CDR1 KGHSH and CDR2 LQKENI. Trimming removed 4 bases from V and 2 bases from J; junction bases left unmatched: 6. CDR3 length: 16 residues. CDR3 region: CASSLTSGGRQETQYF. The CDR3 DNA reads as TGTGCCAGCTCACTCACTAGCGGGGGACGTCAAGAGACCCAGTACTTC.

This clonotype was seen ten or more times. The chain couples TRBV12-3 or TRBV12-4 to TRBJ2-3; 7 nucleotides agree with TRBD1. This CDR3 is 16 amino acids long. Trimming removed 6 bases from V and 0 bases from J; junction bases left unmatched: 9. The CDR3 bases are TGTGCCAGCAGAAAACAGGGGACCTCTAGCACAGATACGCAGTATTTT. As protein: CASRKQGTSSTDTQYF.

In its sample, this clonotype was seen many times. The chain carries TRBV4-3 and TRBJ2-3; D is unresolved. Germline V lookup: CDR1 LGHNA, CDR2 YSLEER. V lost 4 bases, J lost 2 bases, and 13 bases lay in between. The CDR3 loop spans 15 amino acids. The CDR3 nucleotides read TGCGCCAGCAGCCTAAGCCCCTACAACACAGATACGCAGTATTTT. Translation gives CASSLSPYNTDTQYF.